This TCR beta chain was found in a study of response to subunit inactivated influenza vaccine. This clonotype appeared a few times. TCRdb independently ran MiXCR on the RT-PCR reads; one entry per CDR3 protein. This table has 600,000 to 850,000 distinct CDR3 sequences, 11% to 15% appearing once. The V gene lost 6 bases and the J gene lost 0 bases, with 7 bases spanning the gap. There are 14 residues in the CDR3. Germline V gives CDR1 SGHRS, CDR2 YFSETQ. The chain has TRBV5-1 and TRBJ2-6; D call uncertain. The material was PBMCs from blood, obtained 14 to 15 days before vaccination. This receptor was taken from a man aged 50 to 59 who received an inactivated influenza vaccine. CDR3 DNA: TGCGCCAGCACTGAGAGCTCTGGGGCCAACGTCCTGACTTTC. Translation gives CASTESSGANVLTF.